A single sample gave rise to the 10 T cell receptor beta chains below, sequenced in a study of T cells in Graves' hyperthyroidism and ophthalmopathy. Authors of the study amplified TCR beta CDR3 regions from RNA transcripts. The HTBI primer set drove a first-round RT-PCR of the TCR CDR3. TCRdb reprocessed the multiplex PCR reads via MiXCR and lists one record per CDR3 protein. The table has 450,000 to 600,000 distinct CDR3 sequences, 11% to 15% seen once; the top ten hold 14%. Material: blood. These TCRs come from a woman between 40 and 50 years old with Graves' hyperthyroidism.

The gene calls are TRBV19 and TRBJ2-7; a weak D match, TRBD2 (5 bases). Trimming cost V 0 bases and J 0 bases, with 9 bases left between them. From germline, CDR1 is LNHDA and CDR2 SQIVND (reference sequence). The CDR3 contains 15 residues. CDR3 loop: CASSIDLANSYEQYF. The CDR3 region has the DNA TGTGCCAGTAGTATAGATTTAGCGAACTCCTACGAGCAGTACTTC.

V and J are TRBV9 and TRBJ2-1; 8 bases are a match to TRBD2. CDR1 and CDR2 (germline): SGDLS, YYNGEE. The CDR3 runs 15 residues. V was pared by 3 bases and J by 9 bases, with 11 bases of the junction left unmatched. CDR3 sequence (DNA): TGTGCCAGCAGCGCCGGGGGGGGGGGAATATCTGAGCAGTTCTTC. It encodes CASSAGGGGISEQFF.

The V call is TRBV2, the J call TRBJ1-1; D ambiguous. Germline CDR1 reads SNHLY; CDR2 reads FYNNEI. V lost 3 bases to trimming and J lost 2 bases, with 7 bases between them. The CDR3 runs to 13 residues. CDR3 in amino acids: CASSDQSNTEAFF. CDR3 nucleotide sequence: TGTGCCAGCAGTGATCAGAGCAACACTGAAGCTTTCTTT.

Ten or more counts support this clonotype. The chain combines TRBV7-2 with TRBJ1-6, with 8 nucleotides matching TRBD1. V trimming: 6 bases; J trimming: 6 bases; junction bases outside the gene matches: 4. This CDR3 has 14 amino acids. Per germline, CDR1 SGHTA and CDR2 FQGNSA. CDR3 protein: CASRLGQANSPLHF. In DNA form, the CDR3 reads TGTGCCAGCAGATTGGGACAGGCTAATTCACCCCTCCACTTT.

This clonotype has ten or more counts. The chain carries TRBV7-9 and TRBJ2-3; perhaps TRBD2 as D (6 bases). The germline V gene encodes CDR1 SEHNR and CDR2 FQNEAQ (reference sequence). The V gene lost 0 bases and the J gene lost 4 bases, with 8 bases spanning the gap. This CDR3 spans 14 amino acids. The DNA of the CDR3 is TGTGCCAGCAGCTTAGCGGGAGGCGCAGATACGCAGTATTTT. Residues: CASSLAGGADTQYF.

The chain uses TRBV7-2 and TRBJ2-1; D gene ambiguous. Between the trimmed V and J ends, which lost 5 bases and 8 bases, there was a span of 13 bases. Germline V lookup: CDR1 SGHTA, CDR2 FQGNSA. CDR3 length equals 13 residues. In DNA, the CDR3 is TGTGCCAGCAGCACCGAACCTGGGTATGAGCAGTTCTTC. This encodes CASSTEPGYEQFF. Using reference TRBV7-2 and TRBJ2-1 for the parts outside the CDR3, the full variable domain is GAGVSQSPSNKVTEKGKDVELRCDPISGHTALYWYRQSLGQGLEFLIYFQGNSAPDKSGLPSDRFSAERTGGSVSTLTIQRTQQEDSAVYLCASSTEPGYEQFFGPGTRLTVL.

This clonotype was counted at least ten times. The rearrangement uses TRBV7-9 and TRBJ1-1; D is unclear. V shed 5 bases and J shed 0 bases, with 22 bases lying between them. The CDR3 loop spans 18 amino acids. Germline V CDR1 and CDR2: SEHNR, FQNEAQ (reference sequence). The CDR3 DNA reads as TGTGCCAGCAGCCCCCGCTCGAGGAATGTAACAGTGAACACTGAAGCTTTCTTT. Translated, it gives CASSPRSRNVTVNTEAFF.

This clonotype appeared many times. The chain uses TRBV7-2 and TRBJ1-1; no definite D call. Germline CDR1 is SGHTA and CDR2 is FQGNSA. This CDR3 is built from 17 residues. V was clipped by 5 bases and J by 1 base, with 20 bases between them. The chain's CDR3 is CASSPDPLLMENTEAFF. The DNA for the CDR3 is TGTGCCAGCAGCCCCGATCCGTTGTTAATGGAGAACACTGAAGCTTTCTTT.

The V and J genes are TRBV5-4 and TRBJ1-1; 9 bases agree with TRBD1. Looked up from germline, CDR1 is SGHNT and CDR2 is YYREEE (reference sequence). The V segment lost 4 bases and the J segment 5 bases; nucleotides outside the gene matches: 6. The CDR3 is 14 residues long. CDR3 in amino acids: CASSLTGGKTEAFF. CDR3 sequence (DNA): TGTGCCAGCAGCCTGACAGGGGGAAAGACTGAAGCTTTCTTT.

This clonotype has at least ten counts. This rearrangement joins TRBV28 to TRBJ1-5; D not resolved. Germline CDR1 reads MDHEN; CDR2 reads SYDVKM. The V end lost 2 bases, the J end lost 7 bases, and 12 bases lay between the germline ends. This CDR3 has 14 residues. The DNA of the CDR3 is TGTGCCAGCAGTTTACTTGGCGTTGAACAGCCCCAGCATTTT. Translation gives CASSLLGVEQPQHF.